One sample yielded the 32 T cell receptor beta chains listed below, sequenced in a study of blood T cell repertoires in COVID-19. Method: immunoSEQ multiplex PCR; TCRdb's copy keeps in-frame clones and lacks some. The sample has about 140,000 clones; about 76% are singletons. Sequencing was performed on peripheral blood. The source of these receptors is an elderly man with acute or convalescent COVID-19.

The chain employs TRBV7-9 and TRBJ1-2, with 7 bases matching TRBD1. Per the germline V gene, CDR1 is SEHNR and CDR2 is FQNEAQ (reference sequence). The junction had 8 bases not matched to a gene; V was cut back by 1 base and J by 6 bases. The CDR3 contains 15 residues. CDR3 in DNA: TGTGCCAGCAGCTTAGTAGCGACAGGGACAGATGGCTACACCTTC. Encoded protein: CASSLVATGTDGYTF.

This clone was seen a few times. The chain employs TRBV2 and TRBJ1-2; no clear D gene. The CDR3 runs 14 residues. Germline loops: CDR1 SNHLY, CDR2 FYNNEI. The V end was cut by 2 bases, the J end by 4 bases, with 11 bases between. The CDR3 protein is CASSETVPSYGYTF. The CDR3 DNA follows: TGTGCCAGCAGTGAAACAGTACCCTCCTATGGCTACACCTTC.

V gene TRBV7-9 combines with J gene TRBJ1-2; D is unresolved. The V and J ends lost 3 bases and 10 bases respectively, with 12 bases between them. The germline CDR1 and CDR2 sequences are SEHNR and FQNEAQ (reference sequence). The CDR3 contains 12 residues. The CDR3 region is CASSLQDRVYTF. CDR3 coding DNA: TGTGCCAGCAGCTTGCAGGATAGAGTCTACACCTTC.

This clone was counted once. The J gene is TRBJ2-3, the V gene TRBV7-8; D call uncertain. In germline, CDR1 is SGHVS, CDR2 FQNEAQ. The CDR3 consists of 15 residues. Trimming took 3 bases from V and 0 from J, leaving 10 bases between them. As DNA, the CDR3 is TGTGCCAGCAGCTTCGCTACCCCTAGCACAGATACGCAGTATTTT. As protein: CASSFATPSTDTQYF.

The rearrangement links TRBV11-2 to TRBJ2-5; 9 bases align to TRBD1. Germline values: CDR1 SGHAT, CDR2 FQNNGV. The CDR3 extends over 17 amino acids. The J segment lost 3 bases and the V segment lost 4 bases, leaving 12 bases of the junction unmatched. The CDR3 spells CASSSSPGTGREETQYF. DNA of the CDR3: TGTGCCAGCAGCTCTAGCCCCGGGACAGGGAGGGAAGAGACCCAGTACTTC.

The CDR3 protein is CASSLWGPNTGELFF. CDR3 DNA: TGTGCCAGCAGCTTATGGGGGCCGAACACCGGGGAGCTGTTTTTT. The chain employs TRBV7-3 and TRBJ2-2, with D perhaps matching TRBD1 (6 bases). Germline lookup yields CDR1 SGHTA and CDR2 FQGTGA. There are 15 residues in the CDR3. Trimming pared 2 bases from V and 0 bases from J, leaving 7 bases between. Combining the CDR3 with reference TRBV7-3 and TRBJ2-2 gives the whole variable domain GAGVSQTPSNKVTEKGKYVELRCDPISGHTALYWYRQSLGQGPEFLIYFQGTGAADDSGLPNDRFFAVRPEGSVSTLKIQRTERGDSAVYLCASSLWGPNTGELFFGEGSRLTVL.

Only a few counts were recorded for this clone. The chain employs TRBV6-2 or TRBV6-3 and TRBJ2-1; 7 bases fit TRBD1. Losses at the gene ends were 6 bases for V and 0 bases for J; bases not matched to a gene: 14. Germline V gives CDR1 MNHEY, CDR2 SVGEGT. The CDR3 runs to 18 residues. CDR3 nucleotide sequence: TGTGCCAGCAGCCCACAGGGGCCCACCCCTAGCTCCTACAATGAGCAGTTCTTC. Translated: CASSPQGPTPSSYNEQFF.

The V call is TRBV24-1, the J call TRBJ2-7, with a possible D match to TRBD2 (6 bases). The V end lost 3 bases, the J end lost 2 bases, and 13 bases lay between the germline ends. Germline V lookup: CDR1 KGHDR, CDR2 SFDVKD. The CDR3 covers 15 residues. The CDR3 here is CATSDTGTGAYEQYF. CDR3 DNA sequence: TGTGCCACCAGTGATACCGGGACGGGAGCCTACGAGCAGTACTTC.

The chain has TRBV6-2 or TRBV6-3 and TRBJ2-1; the match to TRBD2 covers 7 bases. The ends lost 0 bases at V and 0 bases at J; junction bases unmatched: 8. The CDR3 runs to 18 residues. Germline CDR1 and CDR2: MNHEY and SVGEGT. The CDR3 DNA reads TGTGCCAGCAGTTACTCGCGATTGCGGGGGAGCTCCTACAATGAGCAGTTCTTC. Protein product: CASSYSRLRGSSYNEQFF.

In nucleotides, the CDR3 is TGTGCCATCCCCGGGGGAGGGCAAGAGACCCAGTACTTC. This gives the protein CAIPGGGQETQYF. The chain joins TRBV5-4 to TRBJ2-5; 7 bases fit TRBD2. Trimming at V came to 9 bases and at J to 2 bases, leaving 7 bases not matched to a gene. The length of the CDR3 is 13 residues. Germline CDR1 is SGHNT and CDR2 is YYREEE (reference sequence).

This rearrangement joins TRBV5-1 to TRBJ2-2, with D uncertain. This CDR3 is 16 amino acids long. Germline values: CDR1 SGHRS, CDR2 YFSETQ. V gave up 1 base and J gave up 2 bases, with 12 bases separating them. Here the CDR3 reads CASSLMAVTNTGELFF. DNA for the CDR3: TGCGCCAGCAGCTTGATGGCGGTAACAAACACCGGGGAGCTGTTTTTT.

The chain recombines TRBV9 with TRBJ1-5; a weak D match, TRBD1 (6 bases). Germline loops: CDR1 SGDLS, CDR2 YYNGEE. This CDR3 has 14 residues. V lost 4 bases and J 3 bases, leaving 11 bases between the germline ends. The CDR3 region has the DNA TGTGCCAGCAGCAGGGGGTCGGTCAATCAGCCCCAGCATTTT. Its translation is CASSRGSVNQPQHF.

The chain joins TRBV19 to TRBJ1-5, with D possibly TRBD1 on 5 matching bases. V lost 5 bases, J lost 6 bases, and 17 bases lay in between. The CDR3 has 15 amino acids. CDR1 LNHDA and CDR2 SQIVND come from the germline V gene (reference sequence). The CDR3 DNA is TGTGCCAGTAGTCCCACCGGGGGTGATAGTCAGCCCCAGCATTTT. Its translation: CASSPTGGDSQPQHF.

The chain combines TRBV5-4 with TRBJ2-3; a weak D match, TRBD1 (5 bases). Trimming removed 4 bases at V and 4 bases at J, with 10 bases between. CDR1 SGHNT and CDR2 YYREEE come from the germline V gene (reference sequence). The CDR3 contains 13 residues. CDR3 loop: CASSPQAADTQYF. The CDR3 nucleotides are TGTGCCAGCAGCCCACAGGCGGCAGATACGCAGTATTTT.

This clone was detected only once. This chain connects TRBV5-1 to TRBJ2-3; 11 bases map to TRBD2. The CDR3 totals 15 residues. The germline gives CDR1 SGHRS, CDR2 YFSETQ. The V segment lost 7 bases and the J segment 0 bases; nucleotides outside the gene matches: 4. CDR3 DNA sequence: TGCGCCAGCTCGACTAGCGGGATGAGCACAGATACGCAGTATTTT. Its translation is CASSTSGMSTDTQYF.

The rearrangement uses TRBV2 and TRBJ1-2; D gene uncertain. The CDR3 extends over 12 amino acids. Looked up from germline, CDR1 is SNHLY and CDR2 is FYNNEI. V was trimmed by 7 bases and J by 7 bases, leaving 13 bases between them. CDR3 DNA sequence: TGTGCCAGCAAGTTTGAGGGATCTGGCTACACCTTC. Amino acids: CASKFEGSGYTF.

The chain recombines TRBV6-2 or TRBV6-3 with TRBJ2-7; D perhaps matches TRBD1 (6 bases). This CDR3 spans 13 amino acids. Germline CDR1 reads MNHEY; CDR2 reads SVGEGT. Trimming cost V 2 bases and J 2 bases, with 7 bases left between them. CDR3 loop: CASSYGTTYEQYF. The CDR3, as DNA: TGTGCCAGCAGTTACGGGACAACCTACGAGCAGTACTTC.

The V gene is TRBV6-5, the J gene TRBJ2-7; 7 nucleotides agree with TRBD1. The CDR3 consists of 15 residues. The V gene end was trimmed by 6 bases and the J gene end by 3 bases; junction bases not matched to a gene: 11. In germline, CDR1 is MNHEY, CDR2 SVGAGI. CDR3 loop: CASSSPGQTYYEQYF. The CDR3 DNA reads as TGTGCCAGCAGCTCACCGGGACAGACATACTACGAGCAGTACTTC.

V gene TRBV6-2 or TRBV6-3 combines with J gene TRBJ2-2, with 8 bases lining up with TRBD1. Germline V lookup: CDR1 MNHEY, CDR2 SVGEGT. The CDR3 has 16 residues. The trim removed 1 base at V and 3 bases at J, leaving 4 bases unmatched. CDR3 sequence reads: CASSYYDRGYTGELFF. DNA for the CDR3: TGTGCCAGCAGTTACTACGACAGGGGTTACACCGGGGAGCTGTTTTTT.

The rearrangement joins TRBV5-1 to TRBJ1-1; 11 nucleotides align to TRBD1. CDR1 is SGHRS and CDR2 is YFSETQ in the germline V gene. J lost 1 base, V lost 1 base, and 3 bases had no gene match. The CDR3 runs 16 residues. CDR3 sequence reads: CASSLYGQGANTEAFF. The CDR3 DNA reads as TGCGCCAGCAGCTTGTACGGACAGGGGGCGAACACTGAAGCTTTCTTT. Full variable domain (missing parts from reference TRBV5-1 and TRBJ1-1): KAGVTQTPRYLIKTRGQQVTLSCSPISGHRSVSWYQQTPGQGLQFLFEYFSETQRNKGNFPGRFSGRQFSNSRSEMNVSTLELGDSALYLCASSLYGQGANTEAFFGQGTRLTVV.

This clone has a handful of counts. V usage is TRBV20-1 and J usage is TRBJ2-7; D is unresolved. Trimming removed 3 bases at V and 0 bases at J, with 12 bases between. In germline, CDR1 is DFQATT, CDR2 SNEGSKA (reference sequence). This CDR3 has 14 residues. The CDR3 protein is CSASIQASSYEQYF. DNA for the CDR3: TGCAGTGCTAGTATCCAGGCCAGCTCCTACGAGCAGTACTTC.

The chain recombines TRBV11-3 with TRBJ2-1; TRBD2 aligns across 10 bases. This CDR3 region has 15 residues. V shed 4 bases and J 9 bases; nucleotides not matched to a gene: 9. CDR1 and CDR2 from the germline V gene are SGHNT and YENEEA. CDR3 coding DNA: TGTGCCAGCAGCTCCGGACTAGCGGACGAAAGTGAGCAGTTCTTC. Translated, it gives CASSSGLADESEQFF. The entire variable domain, with the rest obtained from reference TRBV11-3 and TRBJ2-1, is as follows: EAGVVQSPRYKIIEKKQPVAFWCNPISGHNTLYWYLQNLGQGPELLIRYENEEAVDDSQLPKDRFSAERLKGVDSTLKIQPAELGDSAVYLCASSSGLADESEQFFGPGTRLTVL.

The chain is built from TRBV28 and TRBJ1-2, with 8 bases identical to TRBD1. J lost 4 bases, V lost 1 base, and 5 bases had no gene match. Per the germline V gene, CDR1 is MDHEN and CDR2 is SYDVKM. This CDR3 has 15 residues. The CDR3: CASSLLGQAVYGYTF. CDR3 sequence (DNA): TGTGCCAGCAGTTTATTGGGACAGGCGGTCTATGGCTACACCTTC.

The CDR3 sequence is CAWSVVGTGGLEAFF. CDR3 nucleotide sequence: TGTGCCTGGAGTGTAGTAGGGACAGGGGGCCTCGAAGCTTTCTTT. This chain connects TRBV30 to TRBJ1-1, with TRBD1 matching 12 bases. V was pared by 0 bases and J by 8 bases, with 7 bases of the junction left unmatched. The CDR3 covers 15 residues. In germline, CDR1 is GTSNPN, CDR2 SVGIG (reference sequence).

The chain uses TRBV7-3 and TRBJ2-5; the match to TRBD1 covers 7 bases. This CDR3 is built from 13 residues. Germline-derived CDR1 and CDR2 are SGHTA and FQGTGA. J was trimmed by 4 bases and V by 5 bases; bases with no gene match: 4. Written as DNA, the CDR3 is TGTGCCAGCAGCCCAGGGGGTTCAGAGACCCAGTACTTC. This gives the protein CASSPGGSETQYF.

CDR3 in amino acids: CASSFEGDSEAFF. In DNA form, the CDR3 reads TGTGCCAGTAGTTTCGAGGGGGACAGTGAAGCTTTCTTT. The chain recombines TRBV19 with TRBJ1-1, with 7 bases that match TRBD1. J was trimmed by 7 bases and V by 5 bases; bases with no gene match: 7. Germline V CDR1 and CDR2: LNHDA, SQIVND (reference sequence). The CDR3 is 13 residues long.

The chain combines TRBV2 with TRBJ2-5, with D unresolved. Trimming stripped 3 bases from V and 4 bases from J, with 3 bases between. CDR1 is SNHLY, CDR2 FYNNEI, per germline. The CDR3 runs to 11 residues. The CDR3 DNA reads as TGTGCCAGCAGTGAGAGAGAGACCCAGTACTTC. Its protein product is CASSERETQYF.

V is TRBV30 and J is TRBJ1-1; no reliable D call. The CDR3 has 12 residues. Deletions cut 0 bases from V and 13 bases from J, with 15 bases between. CDR1 is GTSNPN and CDR2 is SVGIG in the germline V gene (reference sequence). In DNA form, the CDR3 reads TGTGCCTGGAGTGTGGCCCCTCCCGGGGTTTTCTTT. This sequence encodes CAWSVAPPGVFF. Combining the CDR3 with reference TRBV30 and TRBJ1-1 gives the whole variable domain SQTIHQWPATLVQPVGSPLSLECTVEGTSNPNLYWYRQAAGRGLQLLFYSVGIGQISSEVPQNLSASRPQDRQFILSSKKLLLSDSGFYLCAWSVAPPGVFFGQGTRLTVV.

The chain links TRBV27 to TRBJ2-2; D possibly corresponds to TRBD1 (6 bases). With 4 bases removed from V and 2 bases from J, the gap between germline ends came to 11 bases. From germline, CDR1 is MNHEY and CDR2 SMNVEV (reference sequence). This CDR3 comprises 15 residues. CDR3 protein: CASSSGQINTGELFF. The CDR3 region has the DNA TGTGCCAGCAGTTCCGGACAGATTAACACCGGGGAGCTGTTTTTT.

In nucleotides, the CDR3 is TGTGCCAGCAGTGAAGCGAAGCGTCTCAAGAACACCGGGGAGCTGTTTTTT. The encoded protein is CASSEAKRLKNTGELFF. The gene calls are TRBV2 and TRBJ2-2; no clear D. Trimming removed 0 bases from V and 1 base from J, with 12 bases in between. Per germline, CDR1 SNHLY and CDR2 FYNNEI. The CDR3 loop spans 17 amino acids.

The chain is built from TRBV20-1 and TRBJ2-1, with TRBD2 matching over 8 bases. Germline loops: CDR1 DFQATT, CDR2 SNEGSKA (reference sequence). The CDR3 consists of 11 residues. Germline trimming cut 7 bases from V and 6 bases from J; bases unmatched to any gene: 2. Here the CDR3 DNA reads TGCAGTGTAGCGGGGCTCAATGAGCAGTTCTTC. The encoded protein is CSVAGLNEQFF.

The chain recombines TRBV3-1 (or the pseudogene TRBV3-2) with TRBJ2-5; 10 bases fit TRBD2. Germline V lookup: CDR1 LGHDT, CDR2 YNNKEL (reference sequence). The CDR3 is 16 residues long. V shed 2 bases, J shed 2 bases, and the junction held 5 bases outside the gene matches. The CDR3 DNA is TGTGCCAGCAGCCAATGGACTAGCGGACTACAAGAGACCCAGTACTTC. Translated, it gives CASSQWTSGLQETQYF.